The 9 T cell receptor beta chains below come from one sample, sequenced in a study of identical twins. TCRdb recomputed calls from the 5' RACE reads with MiXCR, one row per CDR3 protein. The sample carries some 1,600,000 distinct CDR3 sequences, around 29% recorded once. Sample: cord blood. The receptors originated from a newborn girl in good health.

V and J are TRBV3-1 and TRBJ2-4, with D perhaps TRBD2 (5 bases). Near its end, the DNA agrees better with TRBJ2-7, so the J call may be wrong. The CDR3 extends over 14 amino acids. Germline CDR1 and CDR2: LGHDT and YNNKEL (reference sequence). The DNA of the CDR3 is TGTGCCAGCAGCCAAGCGGCCGGGGACTACGAGCAGTACTTC. Protein product: CASSQAAGDYEQYF.

This clonotype came up a few times. The chain uses TRBV7-9 and TRBJ2-5, with a weak D call TRBD1 (5 bases). CDR3 length: 12 amino acids. Trimming took off 2 bases at V and 11 bases at J, with 12 bases between the two ends. The germline gives CDR1 SEHNR, CDR2 FQNEAQ (reference sequence). In nucleotides, the CDR3 is TGTGCCAGCAGCTTAAGCGACAGACAGCAGTACTTC. Translation gives CASSLSDRQQYF.

The J gene is TRBJ2-1, the V gene TRBV21-1; TRBD2 is taken as the D call from the table, unchecked against the DNA. TRBV21-1 is described as a pseudogene. CDR3 length equals 17 residues. Here the CDR3 reads CASSSGGPSNSYNEQFF. In DNA, the CDR3 is TGTGCCAGCAGCAGCGGGGGGCCCTCAAACTCCTACAATGAGCAGTTCTTC.

The V gene is TRBV12-3 or TRBV12-4, the J gene TRBJ1-1, with 8 bases matching TRBD1. J gave up 1 base and V 6 bases, and 7 bases lay outside the gene matches. The CDR3 runs to 15 residues. For the CDR3, the DNA is TGTGCCAGCAGCCGGGACAGGCTACAGAACACTGAAGCTTTCTTT. Translating it yields CASSRDRLQNTEAFF.

This clonotype was counted ten times or more. The V and J genes are TRBV27 and TRBJ2-1; D call uncertain. The CDR3 covers 16 residues. Germline values: CDR1 MNHEY, CDR2 SMNVEV (reference sequence). Trimming shortened V by 2 bases and J by 6 bases, and 17 bases separated the two germline ends. CDR3 amino acids: CASSLKDQLPGNEQFF. CDR3 nucleotides: TGTGCCAGCAGTTTAAAGGACCAATTACCGGGCAATGAGCAGTTCTTC.

This clonotype was counted between two and nine times. The chain is built from TRBV27 and TRBJ2-5; D not certain. CDR1 MNHEY and CDR2 SMNVEV come from the germline V gene (reference sequence). Trimming removed 3 bases at V and 7 bases at J, with 12 bases between. This CDR3 has 13 residues. The CDR3 DNA reads as TGTGCCAGCAGTTTCGCGCCCTGGGGGACCCAGTACTTC. Protein: CASSFAPWGTQYF.

This clonotype was counted between two and nine times. The chain employs TRBV5-1 and TRBJ1-2; D not resolved. V lost 1 base and J 0 bases, leaving 4 bases between the germline ends. The CDR3 sequence is 13 residues long. CDR1 is SGHRS, CDR2 YFSETQ, per germline. The CDR3 DNA is TGCGCCAGCAGCTTGCCTACTAACTATGGCTACACCTTC. Translated, it gives CASSLPTNYGYTF.

The V and J genes are TRBV7-9 and TRBJ2-1; 9 nucleotides match TRBD1. V dropped 4 bases and J dropped 7; count of bases not matched to a gene: 11. The germline V gene encodes CDR1 SEHNR and CDR2 FQNEAQ (reference sequence). This CDR3 spans 16 amino acids. The CDR3 is CASSYNRGTGRNEQFF. The CDR3 coding sequence is TGTGCCAGCAGCTATAACCGCGGGACAGGGAGGAATGAGCAGTTCTTC.

This chain uses TRBV7-2 with TRBJ1-2, with D uncertain. This CDR3 has 11 residues. Germline V gene sequence: CDR1 SGHTA, CDR2 FQGNSA. V was shortened by 5 bases and J by 3 bases, with 4 bases between the two germline ends. Here the CDR3 DNA reads TGTACCAGCAGCAGGGACTATGGCTACACCTTC. Translation: CTSSRDYGYTF.